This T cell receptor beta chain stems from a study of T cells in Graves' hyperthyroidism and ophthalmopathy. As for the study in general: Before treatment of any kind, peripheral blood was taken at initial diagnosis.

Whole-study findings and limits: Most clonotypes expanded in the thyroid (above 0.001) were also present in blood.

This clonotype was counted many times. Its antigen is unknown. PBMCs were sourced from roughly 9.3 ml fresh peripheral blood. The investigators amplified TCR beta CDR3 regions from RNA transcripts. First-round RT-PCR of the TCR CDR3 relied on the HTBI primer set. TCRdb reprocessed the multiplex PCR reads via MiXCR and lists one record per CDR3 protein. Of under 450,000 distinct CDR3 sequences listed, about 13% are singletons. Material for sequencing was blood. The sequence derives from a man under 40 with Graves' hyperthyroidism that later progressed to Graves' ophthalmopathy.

The DNA of the CDR3 is TGTGCCAGCAGCTTAGGGCGCGGGACCCAGTACTTC. As protein: CASSLGRGTQYF. The chain has TRBV7-9 and TRBJ2-5, with D unresolved. Deletions cut 1 base from V and 7 bases from J, with 7 bases between. CDR1 is SEHNR, CDR2 FQNEAQ, per germline (reference sequence). CDR3 size: 12 residues.